The source of this T cell receptor beta chain is a study of blood T cell repertoires in COVID-19. Study in general: Acute and convalescent COVID-19 specimens originated in the United States, Italy and Spain.

As originally analysed: Amplification of reference gene primers was used by the study to estimate nucleated cell counts. The data were produced by immunoSEQ multiplex PCR, yet TCRdb's version contains in-frame clones alone and is incomplete. The DNA gave D and trimming, while V, J and clone size come from that table. The table has 150,000 to 200,000 clones, over 80% seen once. The V gene's germline CDR1 is MDHEN and CDR2 SYDVKM. The V end lost 3 bases, the J end lost 4 bases, and 10 bases lay between the germline ends. This CDR3 comprises 13 residues. The chain recombines TRBV28 with TRBJ2-7; possibly TRBD2 for D (5 bases). The specimen sequenced was peripheral blood. The clonotype comes from a woman aged 30 to 39 with acute or convalescent COVID-19. The CDR3 spells CASSFRREYEQYF. The CDR3 coding sequence is TGTGCCAGCAGTTTCCGACGGGAATACGAGCAGTACTTC. The variable domain in full, with the rest retrieved from reference TRBV28 and TRBJ2-7, is DVKVTQSSRYLVKRTGEKVFLECVQDMDHENMFWYRQDPGLGLRLIYFSYDVKMKEKGDIPEGYSVSREKKERFSLILESASTNQTSMYLCASSFRREYEQYFGPGTRLTVT.